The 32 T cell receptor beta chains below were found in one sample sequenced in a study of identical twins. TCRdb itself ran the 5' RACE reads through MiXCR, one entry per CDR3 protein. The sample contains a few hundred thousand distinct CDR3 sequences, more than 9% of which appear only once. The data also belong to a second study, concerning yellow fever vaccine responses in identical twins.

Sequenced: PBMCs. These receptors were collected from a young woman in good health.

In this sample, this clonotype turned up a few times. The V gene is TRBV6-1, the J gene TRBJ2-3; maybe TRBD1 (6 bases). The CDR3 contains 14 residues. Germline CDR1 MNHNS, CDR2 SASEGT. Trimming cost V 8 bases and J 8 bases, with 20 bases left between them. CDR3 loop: CASRRRQGIVTQYF. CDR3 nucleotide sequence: TGTGCCAGCCGCCGGAGGCAGGGGATTGTTACGCAGTATTTT.

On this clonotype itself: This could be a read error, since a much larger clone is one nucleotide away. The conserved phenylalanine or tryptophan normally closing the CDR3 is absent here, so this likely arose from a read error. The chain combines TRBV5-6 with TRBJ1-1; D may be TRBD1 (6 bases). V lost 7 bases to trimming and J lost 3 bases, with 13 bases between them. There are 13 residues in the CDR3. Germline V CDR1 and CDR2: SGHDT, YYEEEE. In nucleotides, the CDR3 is TGTGCCAGCTCAGAACAGGGCGACACTGAAGCTTTCTTA. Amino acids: CASSEQGDTEAFL.

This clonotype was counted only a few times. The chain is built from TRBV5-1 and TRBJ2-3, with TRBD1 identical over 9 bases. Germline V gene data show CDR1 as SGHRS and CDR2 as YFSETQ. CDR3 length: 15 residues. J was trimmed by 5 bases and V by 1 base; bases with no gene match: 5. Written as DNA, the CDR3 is TGCGCCAGCAGCTTGAACAGGGGGCTTGAAGATACGCAGTATTTT. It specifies CASSLNRGLEDTQYF.

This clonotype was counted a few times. The CDR3 DNA follows: TGTGCCAGCAGACTCGACCAGGGGAGAAATGAGCAGTTCTTC. Translated: CASRLDQGRNEQFF. The rearrangement links TRBV6-5 to TRBJ2-1; TRBD1 is a possible D gene (6 bases). CDR3 size: 14 residues. Trimming shortened V by 6 bases and J by 7 bases, and 16 bases separated the two germline ends. Germline-derived CDR1 and CDR2 are MNHEY and SVGAGI.

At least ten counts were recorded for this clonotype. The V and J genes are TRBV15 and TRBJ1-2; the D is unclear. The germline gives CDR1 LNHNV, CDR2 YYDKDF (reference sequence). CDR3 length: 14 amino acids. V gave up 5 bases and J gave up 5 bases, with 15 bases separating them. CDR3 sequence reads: CATSPRRLTYGYTF. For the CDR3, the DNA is TGTGCCACCAGCCCCCGCCGACTCACTTATGGCTACACCTTC.

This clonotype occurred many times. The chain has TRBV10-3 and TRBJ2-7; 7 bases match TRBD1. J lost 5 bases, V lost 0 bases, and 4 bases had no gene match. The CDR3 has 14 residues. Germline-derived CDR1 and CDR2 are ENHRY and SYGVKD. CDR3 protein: CAISESGRGNEQYF. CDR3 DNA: TGTGCCATCAGTGAGTCAGGCAGGGGGAACGAGCAGTACTTC.

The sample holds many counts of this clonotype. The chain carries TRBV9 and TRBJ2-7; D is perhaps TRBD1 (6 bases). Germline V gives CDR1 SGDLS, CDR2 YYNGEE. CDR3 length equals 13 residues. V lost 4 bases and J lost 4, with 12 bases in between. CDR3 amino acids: CASSKGQTYEQYF. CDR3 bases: TGTGCCAGCAGCAAAGGACAGACGTACGAGCAGTACTTC. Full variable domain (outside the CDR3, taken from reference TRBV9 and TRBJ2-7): DSGVTQTPKHLITATGQRVTLRCSPRSGDLSVYWYQQSLDQGLQFLIQYYNGEERAKGNILERFSAQQFPDLHSELNLSSLELGDSALYFCASSKGQTYEQYFGPGTRLTVT.

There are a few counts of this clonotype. The CDR3 reads CASSTSGPISYEQYF. DNA for the CDR3: TGTGCCAGCAGTACTTCCGGGCCGATTTCCTACGAGCAGTACTTC. V and J are TRBV12-3 or TRBV12-4 and TRBJ2-7; D gene uncertain. Between the trimmed V and J ends, which lost 5 bases and 1 base, there was a span of 15 bases. The CDR3 extends over 15 amino acids.

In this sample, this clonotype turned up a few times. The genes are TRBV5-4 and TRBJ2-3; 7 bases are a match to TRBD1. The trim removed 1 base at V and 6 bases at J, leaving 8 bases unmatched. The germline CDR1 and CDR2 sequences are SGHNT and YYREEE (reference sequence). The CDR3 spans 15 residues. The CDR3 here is CASSLSQGTADTQYF. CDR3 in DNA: TGTGCCAGCAGCTTGTCCCAGGGGACAGCCGATACGCAGTATTTT.

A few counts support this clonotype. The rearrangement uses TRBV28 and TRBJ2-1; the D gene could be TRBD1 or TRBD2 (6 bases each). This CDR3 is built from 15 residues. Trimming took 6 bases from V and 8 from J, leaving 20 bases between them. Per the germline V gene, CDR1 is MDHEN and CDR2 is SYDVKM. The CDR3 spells CASSVSGPGADEQFF. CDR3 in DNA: TGTGCCAGCAGCGTGAGTGGTCCGGGGGCGGATGAGCAGTTCTTC.

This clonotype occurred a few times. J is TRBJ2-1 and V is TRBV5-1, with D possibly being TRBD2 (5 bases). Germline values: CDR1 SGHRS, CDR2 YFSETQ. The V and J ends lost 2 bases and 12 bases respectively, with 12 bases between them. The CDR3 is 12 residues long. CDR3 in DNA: TGCGCCAGCAGCTTAGACGGCGGGTGGCAGTTCTTC. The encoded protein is CASSLDGGWQFF.

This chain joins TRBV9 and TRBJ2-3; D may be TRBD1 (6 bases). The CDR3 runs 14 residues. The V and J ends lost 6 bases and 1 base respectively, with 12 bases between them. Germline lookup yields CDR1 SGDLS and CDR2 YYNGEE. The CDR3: CASNVGGGTDTQYF. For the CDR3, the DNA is TGTGCCAGCAATGTAGGGGGAGGCACAGATACGCAGTATTTT.

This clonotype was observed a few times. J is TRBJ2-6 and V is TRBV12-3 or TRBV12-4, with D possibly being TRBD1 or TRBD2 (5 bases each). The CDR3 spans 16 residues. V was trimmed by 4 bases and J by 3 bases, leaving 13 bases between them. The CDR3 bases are TGTGCCAGCAGTTCTGGGACGAGTCGTGGGGCCAACGTCCTGACTTTC. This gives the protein CASSSGTSRGANVLTF.

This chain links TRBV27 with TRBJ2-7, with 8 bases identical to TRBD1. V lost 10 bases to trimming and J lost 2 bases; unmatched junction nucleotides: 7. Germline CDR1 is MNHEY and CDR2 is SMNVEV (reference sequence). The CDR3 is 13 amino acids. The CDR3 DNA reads TGTGCCACCTCGAACAGGGGGGCCTACGAGCAGTACTTC. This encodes CATSNRGAYEQYF.

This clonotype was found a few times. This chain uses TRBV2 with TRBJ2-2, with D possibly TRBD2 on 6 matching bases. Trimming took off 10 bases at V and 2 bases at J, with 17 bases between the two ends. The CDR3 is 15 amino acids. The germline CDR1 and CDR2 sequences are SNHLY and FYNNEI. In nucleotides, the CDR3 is TGTGCCACCCTCCCGAGGGCGGGAAACACCGGGGAGCTGTTTTTT. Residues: CATLPRAGNTGELFF.

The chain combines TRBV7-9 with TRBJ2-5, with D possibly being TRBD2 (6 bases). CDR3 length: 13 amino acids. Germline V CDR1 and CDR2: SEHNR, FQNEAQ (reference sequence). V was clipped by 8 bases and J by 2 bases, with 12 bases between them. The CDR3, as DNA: TGTGCCAGCGCTAGGAGGGAACAAGAGACCCAGTACTTC. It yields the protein CASARREQETQYF.

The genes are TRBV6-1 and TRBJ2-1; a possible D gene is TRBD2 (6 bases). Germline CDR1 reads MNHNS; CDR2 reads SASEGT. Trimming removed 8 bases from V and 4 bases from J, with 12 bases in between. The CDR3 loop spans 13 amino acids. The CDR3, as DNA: TGTGCCAGCTCCTACGCGGGGTACAATGAGCAGTTCTTC. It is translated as CASSYAGYNEQFF.

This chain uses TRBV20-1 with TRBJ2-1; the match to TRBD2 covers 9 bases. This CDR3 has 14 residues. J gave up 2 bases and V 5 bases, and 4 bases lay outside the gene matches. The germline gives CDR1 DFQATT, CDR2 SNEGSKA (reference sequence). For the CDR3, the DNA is TGCAGTGCTCCGGGACTAGCTACCTACAATGAGCAGTTCTTC. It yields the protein CSAPGLATYNEQFF.

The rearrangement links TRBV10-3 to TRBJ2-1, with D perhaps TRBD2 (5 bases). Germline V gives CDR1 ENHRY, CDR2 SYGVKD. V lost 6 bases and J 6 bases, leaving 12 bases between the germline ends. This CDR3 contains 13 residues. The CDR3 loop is CAIRDSTLNEQFF. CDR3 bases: TGTGCCATCAGGGACTCCACACTCAATGAGCAGTTCTTC.

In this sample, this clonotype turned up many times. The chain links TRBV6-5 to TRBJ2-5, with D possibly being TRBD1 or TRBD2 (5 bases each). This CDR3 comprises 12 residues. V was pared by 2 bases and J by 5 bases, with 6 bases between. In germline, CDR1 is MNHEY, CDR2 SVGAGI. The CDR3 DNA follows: TGTGCCAGCAGTTACGAGGGGGAGACCCAGTACTTC. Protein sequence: CASSYEGETQYF.

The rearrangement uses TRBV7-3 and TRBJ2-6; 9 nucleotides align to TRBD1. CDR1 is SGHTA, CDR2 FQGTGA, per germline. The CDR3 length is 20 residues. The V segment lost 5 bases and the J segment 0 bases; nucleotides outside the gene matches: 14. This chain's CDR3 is CASSNRDRANSYSGANVLTF. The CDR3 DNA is TGTGCCAGCAGCAACCGGGACAGGGCGAACTCCTACTCTGGGGCCAACGTCCTGACTTTC.

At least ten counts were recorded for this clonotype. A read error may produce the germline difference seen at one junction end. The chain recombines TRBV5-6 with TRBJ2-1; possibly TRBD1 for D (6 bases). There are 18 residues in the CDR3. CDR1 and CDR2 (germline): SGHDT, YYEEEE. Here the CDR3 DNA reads TGTGCCAGCAGTTTGGGGGCCTTACCCCGAGGCTCCTACAATGAGCAGTTCTTC. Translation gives CASSLGALPRGSYNEQFF.

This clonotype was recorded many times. DNA for the CDR3: TGTGCCAGCAGCGACGGGCAGGGAGTCTCAGATACGCAGTATTTT. Its protein is CASSDGQGVSDTQYF. The gene calls are TRBV6-4 and TRBJ2-3, with D perhaps TRBD1 or TRBD2 (5 bases each). V lost 6 bases and J 4 bases, leaving 17 bases between the germline ends. This CDR3 has 15 residues. Germline lookup yields CDR1 MRHNA and CDR2 SNTAGT.

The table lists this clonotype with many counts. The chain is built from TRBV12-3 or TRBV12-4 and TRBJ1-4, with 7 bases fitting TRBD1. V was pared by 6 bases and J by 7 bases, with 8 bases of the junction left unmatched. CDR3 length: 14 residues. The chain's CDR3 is CASSLTGWGEKLFF. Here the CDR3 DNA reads TGTGCCAGCAGCCTGACAGGGTGGGGTGAAAAACTGTTTTTT.

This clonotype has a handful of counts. CDR3 in amino acids: CSPRQGTYEQYF. CDR3 coding DNA: TGCAGTCCGCGACAGGGAACCTACGAGCAGTACTTC. The chain combines TRBV20-1 with TRBJ2-7, with 7 positions matching TRBD1. Germline CDR1 DFQATT, CDR2 SNEGSKA (reference sequence). V dropped 8 bases and J dropped 2; count of bases not matched to a gene: 6. CDR3 length: 12 amino acids.

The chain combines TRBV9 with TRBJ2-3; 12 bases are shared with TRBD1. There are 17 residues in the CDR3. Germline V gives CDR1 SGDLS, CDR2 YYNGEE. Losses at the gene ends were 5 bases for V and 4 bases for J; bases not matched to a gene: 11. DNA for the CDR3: TGTGCCAGCAGTCAATCCGCCGGGACAGGGGGCTCAGATACGCAGTATTTT. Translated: CASSQSAGTGGSDTQYF.

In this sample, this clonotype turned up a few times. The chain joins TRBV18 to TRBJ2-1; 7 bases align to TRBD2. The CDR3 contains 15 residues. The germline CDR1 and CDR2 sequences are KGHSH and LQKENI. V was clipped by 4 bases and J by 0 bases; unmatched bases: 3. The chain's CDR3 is CASSQRDSSYNEQFF. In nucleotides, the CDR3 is TGTGCCAGCTCACAGCGGGATAGCTCCTACAATGAGCAGTTCTTC.

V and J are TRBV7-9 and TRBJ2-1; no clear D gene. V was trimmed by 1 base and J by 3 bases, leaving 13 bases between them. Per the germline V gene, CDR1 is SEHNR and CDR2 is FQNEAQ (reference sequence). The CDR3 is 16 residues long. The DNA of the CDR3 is TGTGCCAGCAGCTTAGTCGGTACTGAGATCTACAATGAGCAGTTCTTC. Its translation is CASSLVGTEIYNEQFF.

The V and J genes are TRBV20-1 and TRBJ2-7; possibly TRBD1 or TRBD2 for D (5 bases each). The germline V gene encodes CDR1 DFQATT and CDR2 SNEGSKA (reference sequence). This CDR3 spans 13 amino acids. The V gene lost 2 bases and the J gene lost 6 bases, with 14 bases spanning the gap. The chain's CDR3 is CSARPGTAPEQYF. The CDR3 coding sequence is TGCAGTGCTAGACCTGGGACCGCCCCCGAGCAGTACTTC.

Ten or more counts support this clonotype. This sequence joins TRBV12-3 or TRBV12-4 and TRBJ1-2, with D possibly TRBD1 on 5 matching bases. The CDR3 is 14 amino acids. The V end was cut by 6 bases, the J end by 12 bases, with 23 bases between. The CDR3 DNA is TGTGCCAGCAGAGCCCCTGGAACAGGTGCAAGGGACACCTTC. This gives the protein CASRAPGTGARDTF.

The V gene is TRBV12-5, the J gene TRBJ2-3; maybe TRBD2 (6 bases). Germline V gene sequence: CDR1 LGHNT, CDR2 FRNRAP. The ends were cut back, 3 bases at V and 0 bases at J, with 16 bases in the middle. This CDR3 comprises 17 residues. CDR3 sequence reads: CASGFDLPEGSTDTQYF. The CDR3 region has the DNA TGTGCTAGTGGTTTTGACTTGCCGGAGGGGAGCACAGATACGCAGTATTTT.

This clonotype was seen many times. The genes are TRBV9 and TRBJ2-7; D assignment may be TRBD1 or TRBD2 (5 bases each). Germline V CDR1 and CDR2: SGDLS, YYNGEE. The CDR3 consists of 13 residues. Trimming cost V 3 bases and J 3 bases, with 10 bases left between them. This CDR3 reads CASSGGVGYEQYF. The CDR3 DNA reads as TGTGCCAGCAGCGGAGGGGTTGGCTACGAGCAGTACTTC.